The sequence of this TCR beta chain was determined in a study of regulatory T cells. The PCR used 52 TRBV and 13 TRBJ primers. Sequencing used immunoSEQ multiplex PCR; TCRdb keeps in-frame clones, though not all of them. The data show tens of thousands of clones, 93% seen once. The CDR3 runs 18 residues. V shed 0 bases and J shed 3 bases, with 20 bases lying between them. Study observations and caveats: Hydrophobic residues at CDR3 positions 6 and 7 were enriched in conventional CD4+ T cells of CD3G-deficient patients. Patient repertoires had restricted TRB V-J pairs and skewed V and J usage, most in Tregs.

CD4+ T cells were divided by sorting: CD25-high CD127-low Tregs, CD25-low CD127-high conventional cells. With respect to this clone: Antigen unknown.

The rearrangement links TRBV6-7 to TRBJ1-2, with unresolved D. TRBV6-7 is an ORF for which the function is uncertain. Sequenced input: conventional CD4+ T cells sorted from blood. The sequence was collected from a child aged 2 to 15 with CD3G deficiency. The CDR3 region is CASSYSDKTRTLDYGYTF. The CDR3 nucleotides are TGTGCCAGCAGTTACTCTGATAAAACCAGGACTTTGGACTATGGCTACACCTTC.